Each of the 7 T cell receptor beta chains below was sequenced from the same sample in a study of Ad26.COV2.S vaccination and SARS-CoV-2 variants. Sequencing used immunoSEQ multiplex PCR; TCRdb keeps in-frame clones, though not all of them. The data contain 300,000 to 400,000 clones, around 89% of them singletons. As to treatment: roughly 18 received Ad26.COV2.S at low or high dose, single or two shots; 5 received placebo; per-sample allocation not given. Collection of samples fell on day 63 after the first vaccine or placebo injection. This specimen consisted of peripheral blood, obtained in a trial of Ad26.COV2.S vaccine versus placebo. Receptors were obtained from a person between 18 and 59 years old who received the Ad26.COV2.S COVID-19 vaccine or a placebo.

The DNA for the CDR3 is TGTGCCACGCGGACAGGGAAAAACATTCAGTACTTC. It is translated as CATRTGKNIQYF. The chain is built from TRBV6-5 and TRBJ2-4; 8 bases align to TRBD1. The CDR3 consists of 12 residues. Germline V CDR1 and CDR2: MNHEY, SVGAGI. V was pared by 10 bases and J by 4 bases, with 3 bases of the junction left unmatched.

CDR3 nucleotide sequence: TGCGCCAGCGGGGGGACAGTGACGAACACCGGGGAGCTGTTTTTT. This translates into CASGGTVTNTGELFF. The rearrangement joins TRBV10-1 to TRBJ2-2, with D perhaps TRBD1 (7 bases). CDR3 length: 15 amino acids. V was shortened by 8 bases and J by 0 bases, with 13 bases between the two germline ends. The germline CDR1 and CDR2 sequences are WNHNN and SYGVQD (reference sequence).

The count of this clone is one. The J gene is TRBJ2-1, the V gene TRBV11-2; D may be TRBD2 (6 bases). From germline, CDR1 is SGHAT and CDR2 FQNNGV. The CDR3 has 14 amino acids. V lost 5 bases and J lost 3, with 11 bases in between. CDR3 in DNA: TGTGCCAGCAGCCTGGGGGGTAACTACAATGAGCAGTTCTTC. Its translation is CASSLGGNYNEQFF.

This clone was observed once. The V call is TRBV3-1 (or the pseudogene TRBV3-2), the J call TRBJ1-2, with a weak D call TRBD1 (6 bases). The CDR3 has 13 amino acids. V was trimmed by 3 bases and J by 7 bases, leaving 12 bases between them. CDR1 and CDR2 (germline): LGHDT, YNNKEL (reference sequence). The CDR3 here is CASSHTLGGGYTF. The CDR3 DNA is TGTGCCAGCAGCCATACCCTAGGGGGTGGCTACACCTTC.

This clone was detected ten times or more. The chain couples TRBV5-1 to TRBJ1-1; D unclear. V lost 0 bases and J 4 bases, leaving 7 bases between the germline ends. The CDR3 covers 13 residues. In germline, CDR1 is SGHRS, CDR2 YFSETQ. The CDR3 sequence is CASSLGHATEAFF. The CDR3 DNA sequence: TGCGCCAGCAGCTTGGGACATGCCACTGAAGCTTTCTTT.

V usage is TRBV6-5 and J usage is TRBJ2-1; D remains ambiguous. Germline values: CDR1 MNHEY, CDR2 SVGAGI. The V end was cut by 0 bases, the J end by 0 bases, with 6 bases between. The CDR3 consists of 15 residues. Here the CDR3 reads CASSYSWGSYNEQFF. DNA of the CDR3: TGTGCCAGCAGTTACTCCTGGGGCTCCTACAATGAGCAGTTCTTC.

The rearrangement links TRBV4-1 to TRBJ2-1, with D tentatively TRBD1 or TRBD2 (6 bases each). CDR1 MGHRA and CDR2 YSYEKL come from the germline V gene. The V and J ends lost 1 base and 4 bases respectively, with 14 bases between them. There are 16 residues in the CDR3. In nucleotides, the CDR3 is TGCGCCAGCAGCCAAGGTCCGGGGGCGACGTACAATGAGCAGTTCTTC. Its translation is CASSQGPGATYNEQFF.